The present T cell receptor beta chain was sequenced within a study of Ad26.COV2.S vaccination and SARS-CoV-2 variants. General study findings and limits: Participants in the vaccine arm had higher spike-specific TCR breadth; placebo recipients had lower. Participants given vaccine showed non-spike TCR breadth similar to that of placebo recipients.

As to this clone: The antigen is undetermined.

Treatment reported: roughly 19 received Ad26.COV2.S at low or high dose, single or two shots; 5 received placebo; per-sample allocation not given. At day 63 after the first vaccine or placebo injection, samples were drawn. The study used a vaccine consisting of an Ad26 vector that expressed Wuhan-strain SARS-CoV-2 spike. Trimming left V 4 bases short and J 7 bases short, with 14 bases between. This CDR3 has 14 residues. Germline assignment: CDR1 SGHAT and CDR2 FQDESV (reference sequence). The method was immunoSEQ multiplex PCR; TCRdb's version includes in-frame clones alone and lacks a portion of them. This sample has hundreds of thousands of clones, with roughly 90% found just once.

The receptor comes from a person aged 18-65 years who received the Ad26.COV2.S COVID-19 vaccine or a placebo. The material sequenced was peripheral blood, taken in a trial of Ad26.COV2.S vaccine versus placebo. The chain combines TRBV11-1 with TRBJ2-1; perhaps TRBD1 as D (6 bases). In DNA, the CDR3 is TGTGCCAGCAGCTCTTCGGGACAATCAAATGAGCAGTTCTTC. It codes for CASSSSGQSNEQFF.